Shown below are 8 T cell receptor beta chains from a single sample sequenced in a study of OX40 agonist ivuxolimab in advanced cancers. Profiled with immunoSEQ multiplex PCR; TCRdb holds only in-frame clones, not every one. This sample has roughly 63,000 clones, with 75% to 90% found just once. This specimen was CD4+ or CD8+ T cells sorted from blood, taken in a trial of the OX40 agonist ivuxolimab. The receptor source for this set is an adult with an advanced solid tumor such as melanoma, head and neck, liver or kidney cancer.

The V and J genes are TRBV11-3 and TRBJ2-7; a weak D match, TRBD1 (5 bases). The CDR3 consists of 17 residues. The V end lost 0 bases, the J end lost 4 bases, and 19 bases lay between the germline ends. Germline assignment: CDR1 SGHNT and CDR2 YENEEA. The CDR3 nucleotides read TGTGCCAGCAGCTTAGATCAGGCCAGGGAAAAGGGGTACGAGCAGTACTTC. Translation gives CASSLDQAREKGYEQYF.

The J gene is TRBJ2-1, the V gene TRBV25-1; D may be TRBD2 (5 bases). V was cut by 6 bases and J by 0 bases, with 15 bases left in between. Germline V gene sequence: CDR1 MGHDK, CDR2 SYGVNS. The CDR3 consists of 16 residues. The CDR3 bases are TGTGCCAGCAGAAGGACCCCCGGGAACTCCTACAATGAGCAGTTCTTC. It codes for CASRRTPGNSYNEQFF.

The V call is TRBV27, the J call TRBJ1-1, with 8 bases that match TRBD1. The CDR3 sequence is 16 residues long. V lost 0 bases to trimming and J lost 1 base; unmatched junction nucleotides: 4. Germline values: CDR1 MNHEY, CDR2 SMNVEV (reference sequence). This CDR3 reads CASSLSSDRANTEAFF. The CDR3 DNA reads TGTGCCAGCAGTTTATCTTCGGACAGGGCGAACACTGAAGCTTTCTTT.

This chain connects TRBV6-5 to TRBJ1-2; the D gene is possibly TRBD1 (6 bases). The germline V and J ends were trimmed by 0 bases and 7 bases, with 15 bases remaining between them. The CDR3 totals 15 residues. Per germline, CDR1 MNHEY and CDR2 SVGAGI. The CDR3 loop is CASSYSTGGQSGYTF. For the CDR3, the DNA is TGTGCCAGCAGTTACTCGACCGGGGGGCAGAGTGGCTACACCTTC.

The chain links TRBV11-3 to TRBJ2-2; D not certain. CDR1 and CDR2 (germline): SGHNT, YENEEA. V lost 5 bases to trimming and J lost 7 bases, with 11 bases between them. The CDR3 contains 13 residues. The CDR3 loop is CASSDALGGELFF. As DNA, the CDR3 is TGTGCCAGCAGCGATGCGCTGGGCGGGGAGCTGTTTTTT.

In this sample, this clone turned up a few times. The chain joins TRBV9 to TRBJ1-6; a weak D match, TRBD1 (6 bases). Trimming pared 0 bases from V and 8 bases from J, leaving 12 bases between. The CDR3 has 15 residues. In germline, CDR1 is SGDLS, CDR2 YYNGEE. This CDR3 is CASSVVGAIDSPLHF. DNA for the CDR3: TGTGCCAGCAGCGTAGTGGGGGCGATTGATTCACCCCTCCACTTT.

This clone was seen a single time. The chain's CDR3 is CASSSHLGYNEQFF. CDR3 nucleotides: TGTGCCAGCAGTTCCCACCTAGGTTACAATGAGCAGTTCTTC. The chain joins TRBV6-5 to TRBJ2-1, with D unresolved. The germline V and J ends were trimmed by 4 bases and 4 bases, with 11 bases remaining between them. CDR3 length: 14 amino acids. CDR1 is MNHEY and CDR2 is SVGAGI in the germline V gene.

V gene TRBV27 combines with J gene TRBJ2-7; unclear D gene. The germline V gene encodes CDR1 MNHEY and CDR2 SMNVEV (reference sequence). The CDR3 loop spans 13 amino acids. The V gene lost 4 bases and the J gene lost 1 base, with 8 bases spanning the gap. CDR3 nucleotides: TGTGCCAGCAGTTCGACGATATCCTACGAGCAGTACTTC. It is translated as CASSSTISYEQYF.